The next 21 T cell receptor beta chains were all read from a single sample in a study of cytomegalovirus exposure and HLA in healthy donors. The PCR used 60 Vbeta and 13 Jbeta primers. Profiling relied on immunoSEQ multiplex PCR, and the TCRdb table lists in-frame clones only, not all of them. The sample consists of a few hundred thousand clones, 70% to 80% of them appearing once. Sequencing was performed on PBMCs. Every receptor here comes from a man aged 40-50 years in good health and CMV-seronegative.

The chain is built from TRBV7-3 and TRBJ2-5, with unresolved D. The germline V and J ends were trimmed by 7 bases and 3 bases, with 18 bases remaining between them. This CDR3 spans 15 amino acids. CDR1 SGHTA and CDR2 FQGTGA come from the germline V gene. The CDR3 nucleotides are TGTGCCAGCACGAAACCCGGGTTCGGAAAAGAGACCCAGTACTTC. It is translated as CASTKPGFGKETQYF.

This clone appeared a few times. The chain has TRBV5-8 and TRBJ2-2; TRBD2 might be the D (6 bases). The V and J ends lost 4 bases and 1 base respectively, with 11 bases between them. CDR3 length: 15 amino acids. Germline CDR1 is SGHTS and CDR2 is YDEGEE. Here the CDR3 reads CASSPSRGNTGELFF. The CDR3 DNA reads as TGTGCCAGCAGCCCCTCGCGGGGGAACACCGGGGAGCTGTTTTTT.

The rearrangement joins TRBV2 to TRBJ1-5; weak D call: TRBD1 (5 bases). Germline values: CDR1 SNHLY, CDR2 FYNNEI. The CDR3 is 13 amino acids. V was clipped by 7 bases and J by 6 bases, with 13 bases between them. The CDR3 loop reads CASTPGGSQPQHF. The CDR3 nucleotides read TGTGCCAGCACCCCGGGGGGGAGTCAGCCCCAGCATTTT.

The CDR3 sequence: CASSSSGRNTQYF. CDR3 coding DNA: TGTGCCAGCAGTTCTTCAGGGAGGAATACGCAGTATTTT. V gene TRBV6-5 combines with J gene TRBJ2-3; perhaps TRBD2 as D (6 bases). CDR3 length: 13 amino acids. Germline CDR1 and CDR2: MNHEY and SVGAGI. V was pared by 4 bases and J by 7 bases, with 12 bases between.

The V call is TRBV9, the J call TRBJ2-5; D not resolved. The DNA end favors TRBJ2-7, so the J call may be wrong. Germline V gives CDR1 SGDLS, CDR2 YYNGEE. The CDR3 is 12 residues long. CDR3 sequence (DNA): TGTGCCAGCAGCGGCCCATCCTACGAGCAGTACTTC. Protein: CASSGPSYEQYF.

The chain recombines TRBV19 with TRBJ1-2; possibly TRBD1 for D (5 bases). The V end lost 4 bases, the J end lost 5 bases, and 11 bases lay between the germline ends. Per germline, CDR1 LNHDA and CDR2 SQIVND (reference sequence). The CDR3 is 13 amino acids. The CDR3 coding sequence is TGTGCCAGTAGTACAGGGTTGAATTATGGCTACACCTTC. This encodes CASSTGLNYGYTF.

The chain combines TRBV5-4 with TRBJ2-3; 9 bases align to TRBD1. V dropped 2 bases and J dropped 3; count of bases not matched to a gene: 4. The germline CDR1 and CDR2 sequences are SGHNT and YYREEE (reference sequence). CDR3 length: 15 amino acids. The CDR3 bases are TGTGCCAGCAGCTTAGCCGGGACAGGGACAGATACGCAGTATTTT. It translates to CASSLAGTGTDTQYF. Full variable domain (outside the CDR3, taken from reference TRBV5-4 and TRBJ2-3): ETGVTQSPTHLIKTRGQQVTLRCSSQSGHNTVSWYQQALGQGPQFIFQYYREEENGRGNFPPRFSGLQFPNYSSELNVNALELDDSALYLCASSLAGTGTDTQYFGPGTRLTVL.

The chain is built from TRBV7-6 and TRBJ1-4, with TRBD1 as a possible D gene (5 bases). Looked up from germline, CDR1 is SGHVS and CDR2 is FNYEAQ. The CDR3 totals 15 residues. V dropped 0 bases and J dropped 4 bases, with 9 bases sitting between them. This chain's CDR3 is CASSLAGGINEKLFF. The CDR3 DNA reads TGTGCCAGCAGCTTAGCCGGGGGGATTAATGAAAAACTGTTTTTT. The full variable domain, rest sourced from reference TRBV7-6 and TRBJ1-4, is GAGVSQSPRYKVTKRGQDVALRCDPISGHVSLYWYRQALGQGPEFLTYFNYEAQQDKSGLPNDRFSAERPEGSISTLTIQRTEQRDSAMYRCASSLAGGINEKLFFGSGTQLSVL.

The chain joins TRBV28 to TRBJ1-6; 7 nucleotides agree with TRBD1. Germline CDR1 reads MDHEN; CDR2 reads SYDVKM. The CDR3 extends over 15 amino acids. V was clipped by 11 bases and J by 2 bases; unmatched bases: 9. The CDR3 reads CASTGEETYNSPLHF. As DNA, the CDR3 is TGTGCCTCCACAGGGGAGGAGACCTATAATTCACCCCTCCACTTT.

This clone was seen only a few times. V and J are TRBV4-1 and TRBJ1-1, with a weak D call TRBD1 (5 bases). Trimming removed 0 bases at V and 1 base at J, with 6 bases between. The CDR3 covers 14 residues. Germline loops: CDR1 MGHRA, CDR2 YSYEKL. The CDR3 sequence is CASSQDRGNTEAFF. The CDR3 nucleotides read TGCGCCAGCAGCCAAGATAGGGGGAACACTGAAGCTTTCTTT.

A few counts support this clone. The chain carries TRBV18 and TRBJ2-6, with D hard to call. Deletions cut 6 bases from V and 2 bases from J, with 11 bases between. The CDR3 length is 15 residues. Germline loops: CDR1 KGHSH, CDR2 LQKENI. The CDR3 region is CASSQMAAGANVLTF. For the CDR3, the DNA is TGTGCCAGCTCGCAGATGGCGGCTGGGGCCAACGTCCTGACTTTC.

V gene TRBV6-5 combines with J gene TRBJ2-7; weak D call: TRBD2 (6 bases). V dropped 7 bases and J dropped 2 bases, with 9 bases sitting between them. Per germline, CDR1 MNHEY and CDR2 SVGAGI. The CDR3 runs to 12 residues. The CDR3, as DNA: TGTGCCAGCATCGGGGGTCCCTACGAGCAGTACTTC. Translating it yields CASIGGPYEQYF.

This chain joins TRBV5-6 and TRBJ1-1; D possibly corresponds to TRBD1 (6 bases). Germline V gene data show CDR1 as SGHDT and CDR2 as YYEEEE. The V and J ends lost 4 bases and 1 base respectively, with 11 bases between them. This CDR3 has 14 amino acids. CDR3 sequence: CASSLQGSNTEAFF. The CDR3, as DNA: TGTGCCAGCAGCCTACAGGGATCGAACACTGAAGCTTTCTTT.

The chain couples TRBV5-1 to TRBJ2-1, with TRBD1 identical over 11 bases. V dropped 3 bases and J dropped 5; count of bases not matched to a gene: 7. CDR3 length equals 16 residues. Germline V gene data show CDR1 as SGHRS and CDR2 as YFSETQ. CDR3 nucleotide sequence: TGCGCCAGCAGCTATGGGACAGGGGGAGGGAACAATGAGCAGTTCTTC. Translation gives CASSYGTGGGNNEQFF.

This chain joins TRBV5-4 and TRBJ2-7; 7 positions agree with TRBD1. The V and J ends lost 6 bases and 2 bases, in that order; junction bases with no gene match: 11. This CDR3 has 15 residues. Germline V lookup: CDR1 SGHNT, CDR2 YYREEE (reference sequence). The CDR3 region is CASTDRASPAYEQYF. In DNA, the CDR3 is TGTGCCAGCACCGACAGGGCCTCACCCGCCTACGAGCAGTACTTC.

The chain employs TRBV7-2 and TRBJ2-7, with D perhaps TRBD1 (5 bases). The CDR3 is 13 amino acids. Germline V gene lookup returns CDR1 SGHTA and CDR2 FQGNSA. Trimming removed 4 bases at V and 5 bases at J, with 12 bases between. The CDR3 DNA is TGTGCCAGCAGCTCAGGGTATTTCGACGAGCAGTACTTC. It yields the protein CASSSGYFDEQYF.

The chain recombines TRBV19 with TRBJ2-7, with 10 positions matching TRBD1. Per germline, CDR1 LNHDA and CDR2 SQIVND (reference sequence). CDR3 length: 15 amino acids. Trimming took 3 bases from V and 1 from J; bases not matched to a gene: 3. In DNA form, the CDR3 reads TGTGCCAGTAGTATCGGGGACAGGGGTTCCTACGAGCAGTACTTC. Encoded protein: CASSIGDRGSYEQYF.

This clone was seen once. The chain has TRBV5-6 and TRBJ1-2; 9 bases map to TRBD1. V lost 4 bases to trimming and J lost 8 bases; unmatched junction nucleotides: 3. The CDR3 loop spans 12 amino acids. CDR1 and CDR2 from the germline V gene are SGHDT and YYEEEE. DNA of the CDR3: TGTGCCAGCAGCGGGACAGGGTACGGCTACACCTTC. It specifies CASSGTGYGYTF.

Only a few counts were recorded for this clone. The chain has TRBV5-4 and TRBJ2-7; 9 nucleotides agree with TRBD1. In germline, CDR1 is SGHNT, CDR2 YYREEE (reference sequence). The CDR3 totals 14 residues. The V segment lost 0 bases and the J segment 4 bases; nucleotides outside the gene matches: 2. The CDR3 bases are TGTGCCAGCAGCTTGGCCGACAGGGGGTACGAGCAGTACTTC. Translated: CASSLADRGYEQYF.

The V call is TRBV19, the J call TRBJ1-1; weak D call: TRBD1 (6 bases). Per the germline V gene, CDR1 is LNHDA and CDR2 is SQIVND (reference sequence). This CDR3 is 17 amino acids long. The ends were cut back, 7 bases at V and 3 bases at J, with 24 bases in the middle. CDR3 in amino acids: CASIVGGGRGRYTEAFF. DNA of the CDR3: TGTGCCAGTATCGTGGGTGGGGGCCGGGGAAGATACACTGAAGCTTTCTTT.

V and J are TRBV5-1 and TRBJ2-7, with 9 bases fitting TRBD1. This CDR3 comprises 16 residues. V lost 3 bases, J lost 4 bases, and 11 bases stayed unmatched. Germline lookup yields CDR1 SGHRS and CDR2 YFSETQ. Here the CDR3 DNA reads TGCGCCAGCAGCTCCAGGAGGGGGACAGGGATTTACGAGCAGTACTTC. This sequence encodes CASSSRRGTGIYEQYF.